Listed below are T cell receptor beta chains from one sample, sequenced in a study of T-cell memory formation after mild COVID-19. TCRdb redid the calling of the 5' RACE reads with MiXCR, one entry per CDR3 protein. The repertoire holds 58,000 or so distinct CDR3 sequences, with approximately 30% as singletons. The sample comprised PBMCs or a T cell subset sorted from them (not recorded which). These receptors originate from a man aged 18 to 29 who had mild COVID-19 (a few samples of this study predate the infection). Cell type and time point are not known. The CDR3 runs from the conserved cysteine through the conserved F or W. D genes are given only for firm matches. The listing skips clone size in some rows; elsewhere it reads once, few, many or a size class.

v_call,clone_size,d_call,j_call,cdr3_aa,cdr3_nt
TRBV9,.,.,TRBJ1-1,CASSSNPSGTEAFF,TGTGCCAGCAGCTCCAATCCCTCGGGGACTGAAGCTTTCTTT
TRBV29-1,.,TRBD2,TRBJ2-7,CSVGLAAYEQYF,TGCAGCGTAGGACTAGCCGCCTACGAGCAGTACTTC
TRBV11-2,.,.,TRBJ1-2,CASSRIPNTYRGYTF,TGTGCCAGCAGCCGAATCCCGAATACCTACAGAGGCTACACCTTC
TRBV6-5,.,.,TRBJ1-1,CASSYDLGIGTEAFF,TGTGCCAGCAGTTATGATTTGGGGATAGGCACTGAAGCTTTCTTT
TRBV4-3,few,.,TRBJ2-7,CASSYGANYEQYF,TGCGCCAGCAGCTACGGAGCCAACTACGAGCAGTACTTC
TRBV7-9,.,TRBD1,TRBJ1-6,CASSLGQGANSPLHF,TGTGCCAGCAGCTTAGGACAGGGGGCAAATTCACCCCTCCACTTT
TRBV6-5,few,TRBD1,TRBJ1-4,CASSLTGAGELFF,TGTGCCAGCAGTTTGACAGGGGCCGGGGAACTGTTTTTT
TRBV7-7,few,TRBD1,TRBJ2-6,CASSPGPRGRSGANVLTF,TGTGCCAGCAGCCCCGGCCCGAGGGGGCGGTCGGGGGCCAACGTCCTGACTTTC
TRBV7-9,.,.,TRBJ1-1,CASSFRVNTEAFF,TGTGCCAGCAGCTTTCGGGTAAACACTGAAGCTTTCTTT
TRBV5-4,many,.,TRBJ2-1,CASSGDNHNEQFF,TGTGCCAGCAGCGGGGACAACCACAATGAGCAGTTCTTC
TRBV11-2,many,.,TRBJ2-3,CASSLDVGRARADTQYF,TGTGCCAGCAGCTTAGATGTCGGCAGGGCTCGAGCAGATACGCAGTATTTT
TRBV2,.,.,TRBJ1-5,CASSEDLNQPQHF,TGTGCCAGCAGTGAAGACCTAAATCAGCCCCAGCATTTT
TRBV20-1,few,.,TRBJ1-5,CSARDLRGNQPQHF,TGCAGTGCTAGAGATCTCAGGGGCAATCAGCCCCAGCATTTT
TRBV6-5,.,.,TRBJ2-1,CASSLNSYNEQFF,TGTGCCAGCAGCCTAAACTCCTACAATGAGCAGTTCTTC
TRBV7-9,few,.,TRBJ2-5,CASSGGTRRETQYF,TGTGCCAGCAGCGGAGGGACGCGGAGGGAGACCCAGTACTTC
TRBV10-3,few,TRBD2,TRBJ2-1,CAISVSGGTSGERNEQFF,TGTGCCATCAGTGTTTCGGGGGGAACTAGCGGGGAAAGAAATGAGCAGTTCTTC
TRBV4-1,.,TRBD1,TRBJ2-7,CASSQADRVPSYEQYF,TGCGCCAGCAGCCAGGCCGACAGGGTCCCGTCGTACGAGCAGTACTTC
TRBV4-1,once,.,TRBJ1-1,CASSQDSPENTEAFF,TGCGCCAGCAGCCAAGATTCCCCAGAGAACACTGAAGCTTTCTTT
TRBV6-2/TRBV6-3,.,TRBD2,TRBJ2-5,CASSQWTSGYQETQYF,TGTGCCAGCAGCCAGTGGACTAGCGGGTACCAAGAGACCCAGTACTTC
TRBV29-1,.,TRBD1,TRBJ1-2,CSVGTGNGGYTF,TGCAGCGTTGGGACAGGGAATGGGGGCTACACCTTC
TRBV7-2,few,TRBD1,TRBJ1-2,CASSPGTGYFGYTF,TGTGCCAGCAGCCCCGGGACAGGCTACTTTGGCTACACCTTC
TRBV19,few,.,TRBJ1-1,CASSRDSGASTEAFF,TGTGCCAGTAGTCGAGACTCAGGGGCATCCACTGAAGCTTTCTTT
TRBV7-9,few,.,TRBJ2-2,CASSPDRLGGELFF,TGTGCCAGCAGCCCAGACAGGCTGGGCGGGGAGCTGTTTTTT
TRBV6-5,few,.,TRBJ2-1,CASRAGVEQFF,TGTGCCAGCAGGGCTGGTGTGGAGCAGTTCTTC
TRBV6-2/TRBV6-3,many,TRBD1,TRBJ1-5,CASLGQGRGNQPQHF,TGTGCCAGTCTCGGACAGGGCCGAGGTAATCAGCCCCAGCATTTT
TRBV4-2,few,.,TRBJ2-3,CASSQGSPPTDTQYF,TGTGCCAGCAGCCAAGGTTCGCCCCCCACAGATACGCAGTATTTT
TRBV6-6,.,.,TRBJ2-7,CASSQSRDPTEPKSYEQYF,TGTGCCAGCAGCCAGAGCCGGGACCCAACGGAACCGAAGTCCTACGAGCAGTACTTC
TRBV7-3,few,.,TRBJ2-3,CASSRAESTDTQYF,TGTGCCAGCAGCCGGGCGGAAAGCACAGATACGCAGTATTTT
TRBV4-3,few,.,TRBJ2-1,CASSQDVRSSQSEQFF,TGCGCCAGCAGCCAAGATGTGAGGTCGTCCCAAAGTGAGCAGTTCTTC
TRBV6-2/TRBV6-3,.,.,TRBJ2-7,CASSRFVAGPYEQYF,TGTGCCAGCAGCAGATTTGTAGCCGGGCCTTACGAGCAGTACTTC
TRBV7-2,.,.,TRBJ1-6,CASSPGVGAASPLHF,TGTGCCAGCAGCCCAGGGGTAGGGGCGGCTTCACCCCTCCACTTT
TRBV7-9,few,.,TRBJ1-1,CASSPTEMNTEAFF,TGTGCCAGCAGCCCGACAGAGATGAACACTGAAGCTTTCTTT
TRBV11-2,few,.,TRBJ1-1,CASSPGDIAVNTEAFF,TGTGCCAGCAGCCCTGGTGACATAGCCGTGAACACTGAAGCTTTCTTT
TRBV7-2,.,.,TRBJ2-6,CASSSTGSGANVLTF,TGTGCCAGCAGCTCGACCGGCTCTGGGGCCAACGTCCTGACTTTC
TRBV3-1,few,.,TRBJ2-1,CASSFGLAANNEQFF,TGTGCCAGCAGCTTTGGGCTAGCAGCAAACAATGAGCAGTTCTTC
TRBV7-9,.,TRBD1,TRBJ2-5,CASSSVKTGGGTQYF,TGTGCCAGCAGCTCAGTAAAAACAGGGGGTGGGACCCAGTACTTC
TRBV23-1,.,TRBD2,TRBJ2-3,CAGAAGGTDTQYF,TGCGCCGGGGCAGCGGGGGGCACAGATACGCAGTATTTT
TRBV20-1,.,.,TRBJ1-1,CSASRYTEAFF,TGCAGTGCTAGCCGTTACACTGAAGCTTTCTTT
TRBV11-3,.,.,TRBJ2-2,CASSLGGAVGGELFF,TGTGCCAGCAGCTTAGGAGGGGCTGTAGGCGGGGAGCTGTTTTTT
TRBV30,few,TRBD1,TRBJ2-3,CAWSGGQGTDTQYF,TGTGCCTGGAGTGGAGGACAGGGGACAGATACGCAGTATTTT
TRBV4-1,few,.,TRBJ1-2,CASSQATGELRGYTF,TGCGCCAGCAGCCAAGCAACAGGCGAGCTGCGGGGCTACACCTTC
TRBV24-1,.,.,TRBJ2-2,CATSDAGRNTGELFF,TGTGCCACCAGTGATGCTGGGAGGAACACCGGGGAGCTGTTTTTT
TRBV10-2,.,.,TRBJ1-1,CASSESQANTEAFF,TGCGCCAGCAGTGAGTCACAGGCGAACACTGAAGCTTTCTTT
TRBV7-9,few,.,TRBJ1-1,CASNSERTQASTEAFF,TGTGCCAGCAACTCCGAGAGGACCCAGGCGTCCACTGAAGCTTTCTTT
TRBV4-3,.,.,TRBJ1-1,CASSRLSGGAEAFF,TGCGCCAGCAGCCGGCTCAGTGGTGGCGCTGAAGCTTTCTTT
TRBV12-3/TRBV12-4,few,.,TRBJ2-3,CASSYRNTQYF,TGTGCCAGCAGCTACCGAAATACGCAGTATTTT
TRBV7-9,.,TRBD1,TRBJ1-2,CASSPGQANYGYTF,TGTGCCAGCAGCCCGGGACAGGCTAACTATGGCTACACCTTC
TRBV5-1,few,TRBD1,TRBJ2-1,CASSSWWDRGFNEQFF,TGCGCCAGCAGCTCTTGGTGGGACAGAGGTTTTAATGAGCAGTTCTTC
TRBV6-2/TRBV6-3,.,TRBD1,TRBJ2-3,CASSLGQATDTQYF,TGTGCCAGCAGTTTGGGACAGGCCACAGATACGCAGTATTTT
TRBV20-1,few,.,TRBJ2-1,CSARLVGEQFF,TGCAGTGCTAGACTCGTTGGAGAGCAGTTCTTC
TRBV4-3,few,.,TRBJ2-2,CASSQMNLGNTGELFF,TGCGCCAGCAGCCAAATGAACCTGGGGAACACCGGGGAGCTGTTTTTT
TRBV4-1,few,TRBD2,TRBJ2-5,CASSQRGGGQETQYF,TGCGCCAGCAGCCAACGCGGGGGTGGACAAGAGACCCAGTACTTC
TRBV20-1,.,.,TRBJ1-6,CSARDRQGISPLHF,TGCAGTGCTAGAGATCGGCAGGGGATTTCACCCCTCCACTTT